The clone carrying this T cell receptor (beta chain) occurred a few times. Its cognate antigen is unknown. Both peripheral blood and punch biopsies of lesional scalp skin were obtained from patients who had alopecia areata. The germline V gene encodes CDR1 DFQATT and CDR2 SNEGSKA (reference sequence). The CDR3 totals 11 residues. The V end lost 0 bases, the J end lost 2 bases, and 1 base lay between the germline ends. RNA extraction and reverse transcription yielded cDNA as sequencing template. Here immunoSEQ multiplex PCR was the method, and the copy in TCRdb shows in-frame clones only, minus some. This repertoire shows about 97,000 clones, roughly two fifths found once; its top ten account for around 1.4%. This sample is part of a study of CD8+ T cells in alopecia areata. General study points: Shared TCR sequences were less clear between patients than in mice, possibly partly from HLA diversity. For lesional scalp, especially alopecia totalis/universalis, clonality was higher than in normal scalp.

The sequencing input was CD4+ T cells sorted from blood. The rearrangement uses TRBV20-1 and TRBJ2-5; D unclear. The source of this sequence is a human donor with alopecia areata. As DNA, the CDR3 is TGCAGTGCTAGAGATCAAGAGACCCAGTACTTC. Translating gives CSARDQETQYF.